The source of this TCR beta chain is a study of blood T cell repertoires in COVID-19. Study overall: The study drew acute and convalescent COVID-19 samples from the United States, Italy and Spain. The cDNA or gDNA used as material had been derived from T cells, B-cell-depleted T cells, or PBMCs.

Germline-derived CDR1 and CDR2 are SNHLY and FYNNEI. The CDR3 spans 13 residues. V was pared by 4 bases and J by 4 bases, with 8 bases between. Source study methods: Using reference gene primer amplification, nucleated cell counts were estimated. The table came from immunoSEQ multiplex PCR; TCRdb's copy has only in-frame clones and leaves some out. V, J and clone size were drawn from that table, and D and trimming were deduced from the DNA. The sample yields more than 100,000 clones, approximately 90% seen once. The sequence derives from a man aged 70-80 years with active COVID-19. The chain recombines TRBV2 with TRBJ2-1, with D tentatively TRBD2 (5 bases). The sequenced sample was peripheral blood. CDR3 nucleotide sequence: TGTGCCAGCAGTGGGACTGGTTACAATGAGCAGTTCTTC. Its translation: CASSGTGYNEQFF. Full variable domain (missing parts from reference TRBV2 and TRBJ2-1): EPEVTQTPSHQVTQMGQEVILRCVPISNHLYFYWYRQILGQKVEFLVSFYNNEISEKSEIFDDQFSVERPDGSNFTLKIRSTKLEDSAMYFCASSGTGYNEQFFGPGTRLTVL.